This T cell receptor beta chain came from a study of shared clonotypes between healthy human individuals. Findings and limits, study-wide: Sampling involved blood alone; tissue repertoires likely differ.

Concerning this clone: Its matching antigen is unknown. Additional DNA sequences in this sample encode the identical CDR3.

CDR1 and CDR2 (germline): SEHNR, FQNEAQ (reference sequence). The CDR3 is 13 amino acids. With V trimmed by 8 bases and J by 1 base, 3 bases remained unmatched. The run depth of the assay was deep. Only in-frame clones appear in the TCRdb table, and some are missing; sequencing was by immunoSEQ multiplex PCR. The sample includes approximately 2,000,000 clones, 93% of them seen just once. Terminally differentiated effector memory CD45RA+ cells were excluded by CCR7 positive selection of CD45RO-negative cells. This chain connects TRBV7-9 to TRBJ2-7; TRBD2 aligns across 9 bases. The TCR sequence derives from a man between 18 and 35 years old in good health. Some clones in this sample may be carry-over from other donors' samples. The sample comprised naive CD8+ T cells from PBMCs. The CDR3 sequence is CASSSGGSYEQYF. Here the CDR3 DNA reads TGTGCCAGCTCCAGCGGGGGGTCCTACGAGCAGTACTTC.